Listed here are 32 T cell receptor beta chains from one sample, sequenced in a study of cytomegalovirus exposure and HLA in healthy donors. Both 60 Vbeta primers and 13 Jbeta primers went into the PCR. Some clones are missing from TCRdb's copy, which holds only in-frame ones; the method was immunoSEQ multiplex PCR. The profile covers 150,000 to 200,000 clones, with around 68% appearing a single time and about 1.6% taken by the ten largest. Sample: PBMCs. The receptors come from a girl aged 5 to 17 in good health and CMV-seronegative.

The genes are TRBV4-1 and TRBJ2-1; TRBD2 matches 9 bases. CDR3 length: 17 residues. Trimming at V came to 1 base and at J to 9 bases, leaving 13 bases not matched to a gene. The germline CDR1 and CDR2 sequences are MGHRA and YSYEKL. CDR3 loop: CASSQGAGLAFIREQFF. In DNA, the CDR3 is TGCGCCAGCAGCCAAGGGGCGGGACTAGCTTTTATCCGTGAGCAGTTCTTC.

CDR3 nucleotides: TGTGCCAGCAGTTACTCGGGACAGTGGTTCTCTGAAGCTTTCTTT. It yields the protein CASSYSGQWFSEAFF. The chain recombines TRBV28 with TRBJ1-1; 7 bases fit TRBD1. Germline V gives CDR1 MDHEN, CDR2 SYDVKM. The CDR3 covers 15 residues. V was clipped by 4 bases and J by 6 bases; unmatched bases: 11.

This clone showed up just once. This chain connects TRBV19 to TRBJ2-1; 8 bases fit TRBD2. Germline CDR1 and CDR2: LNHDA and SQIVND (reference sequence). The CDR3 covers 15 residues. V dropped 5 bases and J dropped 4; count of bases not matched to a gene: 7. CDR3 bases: TGTGCCAGTAGTCCCGGGACTAGAAGATACAATGAGCAGTTCTTC. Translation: CASSPGTRRYNEQFF.

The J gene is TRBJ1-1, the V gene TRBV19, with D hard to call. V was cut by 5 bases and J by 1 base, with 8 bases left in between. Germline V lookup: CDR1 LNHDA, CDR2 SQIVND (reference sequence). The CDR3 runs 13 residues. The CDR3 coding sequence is TGTGCCAGTAGTTCGTGGAGGAACACTGAAGCTTTCTTT. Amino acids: CASSSWRNTEAFF.

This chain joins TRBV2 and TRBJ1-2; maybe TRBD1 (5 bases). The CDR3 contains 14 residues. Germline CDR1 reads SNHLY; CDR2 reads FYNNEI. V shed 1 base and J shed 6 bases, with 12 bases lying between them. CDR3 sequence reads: CASSEGRGLDGYTF. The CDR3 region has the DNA TGTGCCAGCAGTGAAGGGCGGGGCTTGGATGGCTACACCTTC.

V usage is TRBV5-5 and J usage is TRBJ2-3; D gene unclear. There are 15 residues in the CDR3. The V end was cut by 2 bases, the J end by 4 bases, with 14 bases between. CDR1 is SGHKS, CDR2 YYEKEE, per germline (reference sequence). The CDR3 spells CASSLGRMAADTQYF. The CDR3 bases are TGTGCCAGCAGCTTAGGCAGAATGGCGGCAGATACGCAGTATTTT.

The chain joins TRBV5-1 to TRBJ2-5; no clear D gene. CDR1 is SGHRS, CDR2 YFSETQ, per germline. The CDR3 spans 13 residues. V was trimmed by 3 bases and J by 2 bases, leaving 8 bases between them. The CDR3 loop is CASSSPRQETQYF. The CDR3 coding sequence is TGCGCCAGCAGCTCCCCCAGGCAAGAGACCCAGTACTTC.

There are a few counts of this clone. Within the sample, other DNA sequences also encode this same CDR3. The DNA of the CDR3 is TGTGCCAGCAGCTCCTCAGGGGGCACAGATACGCAGTATTTT. Protein sequence: CASSSSGGTDTQYF. The rearrangement links TRBV11-3 to TRBJ2-3, with D possibly being TRBD1 (6 bases). CDR1 is SGHNT, CDR2 YENEEA, per germline. The V end lost 4 bases, the J end lost 1 base, and 9 bases lay between the germline ends. The CDR3 spans 14 residues.

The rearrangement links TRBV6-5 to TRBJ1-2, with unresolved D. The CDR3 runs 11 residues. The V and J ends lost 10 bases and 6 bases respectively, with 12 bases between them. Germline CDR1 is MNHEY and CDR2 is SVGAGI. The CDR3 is CATTGGDGYTF. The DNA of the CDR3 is TGTGCCACGACTGGTGGTGATGGCTACACCTTC.

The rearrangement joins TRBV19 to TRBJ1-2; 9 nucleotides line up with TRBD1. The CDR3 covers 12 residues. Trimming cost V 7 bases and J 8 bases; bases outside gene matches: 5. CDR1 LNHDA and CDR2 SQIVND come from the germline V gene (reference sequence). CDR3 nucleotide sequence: TGTGCCAGTAACGCGGACAGGGGCGGCTACACCTTC. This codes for CASNADRGGYTF.

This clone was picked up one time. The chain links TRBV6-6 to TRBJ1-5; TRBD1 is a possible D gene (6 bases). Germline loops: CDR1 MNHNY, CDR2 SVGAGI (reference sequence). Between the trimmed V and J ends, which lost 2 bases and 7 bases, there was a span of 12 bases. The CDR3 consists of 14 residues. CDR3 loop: CASSYLLDSQPQHF. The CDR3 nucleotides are TGTGCCAGCAGTTACCTACTGGACAGCCAGCCCCAGCATTTT.

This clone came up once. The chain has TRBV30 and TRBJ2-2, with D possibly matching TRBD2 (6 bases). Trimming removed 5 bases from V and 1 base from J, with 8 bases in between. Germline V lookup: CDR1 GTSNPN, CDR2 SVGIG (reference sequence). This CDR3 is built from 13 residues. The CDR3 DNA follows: TGTGCCTGGGGGGGGATGAACACCGGGGAGCTGTTTTTT. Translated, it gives CAWGGMNTGELFF.

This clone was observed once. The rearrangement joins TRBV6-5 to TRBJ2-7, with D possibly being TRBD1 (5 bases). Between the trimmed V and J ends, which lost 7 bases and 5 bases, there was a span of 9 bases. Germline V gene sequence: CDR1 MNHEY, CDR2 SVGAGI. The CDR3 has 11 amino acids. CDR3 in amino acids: CASTQGDEQYF. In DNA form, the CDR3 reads TGTGCCAGCACCCAGGGCGACGAGCAGTACTTC.

The chain's CDR3 is CASSVPDRQETQYF. CDR3 sequence (DNA): TGTGCCAGCAGCGTCCCCGACAGGCAAGAGACCCAGTACTTC. The V gene is TRBV9, the J gene TRBJ2-5; possible D gene TRBD1, 6 bases. V gave up 2 bases and J gave up 2 bases, with 10 bases separating them. There are 14 residues in the CDR3. In germline, CDR1 is SGDLS, CDR2 YYNGEE. The full variable domain, completed using reference TRBV9 and TRBJ2-5, is DSGVTQTPKHLITATGQRVTLRCSPRSGDLSVYWYQQSLDQGLQFLIQYYNGEERAKGNILERFSAQQFPDLHSELNLSSLELGDSALYFCASSVPDRQETQYFGPGTRLLVL.

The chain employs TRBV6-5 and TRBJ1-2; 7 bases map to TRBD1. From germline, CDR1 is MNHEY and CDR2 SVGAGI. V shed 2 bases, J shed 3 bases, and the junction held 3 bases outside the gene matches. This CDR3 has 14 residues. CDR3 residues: CASSYGGQYYGYTF. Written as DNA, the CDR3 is TGTGCCAGCAGTTACGGGGGACAGTACTATGGCTACACCTTC.

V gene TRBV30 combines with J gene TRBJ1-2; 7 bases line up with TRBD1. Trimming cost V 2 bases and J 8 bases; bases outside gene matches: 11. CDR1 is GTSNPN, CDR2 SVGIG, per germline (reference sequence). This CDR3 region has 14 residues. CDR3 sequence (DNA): TGTGCCTGGAGTTGGGACAGCCCTATAATAGGCTACACCTTC. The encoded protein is CAWSWDSPIIGYTF. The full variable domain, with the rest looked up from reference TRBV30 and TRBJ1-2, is SQTIHQWPATLVQPVGSPLSLECTVEGTSNPNLYWYRQAAGRGLQLLFYSVGIGQISSEVPQNLSASRPQDRQFILSSKKLLLSDSGFYLCAWSWDSPIIGYTFGSGTRLTVV.

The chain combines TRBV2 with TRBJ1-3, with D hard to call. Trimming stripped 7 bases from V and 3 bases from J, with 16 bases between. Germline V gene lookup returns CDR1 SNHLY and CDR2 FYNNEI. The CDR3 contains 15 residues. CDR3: CASNPLGESGNTIYF. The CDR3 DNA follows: TGTGCCAGCAACCCCCTCGGGGAGAGTGGAAACACCATATATTTT.

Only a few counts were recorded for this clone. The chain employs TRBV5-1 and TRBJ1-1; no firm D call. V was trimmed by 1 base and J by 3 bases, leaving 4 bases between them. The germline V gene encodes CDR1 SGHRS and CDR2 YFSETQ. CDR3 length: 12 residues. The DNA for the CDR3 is TGCGCCAGCAGCTTGAGCGACACTGAAGCTTTCTTT. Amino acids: CASSLSDTEAFF.

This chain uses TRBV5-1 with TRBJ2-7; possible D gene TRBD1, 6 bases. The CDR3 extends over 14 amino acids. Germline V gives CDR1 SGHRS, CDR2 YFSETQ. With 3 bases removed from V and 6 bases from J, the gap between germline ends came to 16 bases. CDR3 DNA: TGCGCCAGCAGCTCCGGGGACACCAAGGGCGAGCAGTACTTC. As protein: CASSSGDTKGEQYF.

The CDR3 sequence is CASSVTDPQPQHF. The DNA for the CDR3 is TGTGCCAGTAGTGTGACAGATCCTCAGCCCCAGCATTTT. V usage is TRBV19 and J usage is TRBJ1-5; tentative D call: TRBD1 (5 bases). The CDR3 is 13 residues long. Looked up from germline, CDR1 is LNHDA and CDR2 is SQIVND (reference sequence). V was trimmed by 5 bases and J by 6 bases, leaving 11 bases between them.

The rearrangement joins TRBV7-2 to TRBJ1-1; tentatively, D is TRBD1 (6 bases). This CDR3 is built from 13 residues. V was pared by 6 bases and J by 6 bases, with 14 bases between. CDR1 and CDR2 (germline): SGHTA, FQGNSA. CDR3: CASRIPGAPEAFF. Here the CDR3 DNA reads TGTGCCAGCAGAATTCCAGGGGCACCTGAAGCTTTCTTT.

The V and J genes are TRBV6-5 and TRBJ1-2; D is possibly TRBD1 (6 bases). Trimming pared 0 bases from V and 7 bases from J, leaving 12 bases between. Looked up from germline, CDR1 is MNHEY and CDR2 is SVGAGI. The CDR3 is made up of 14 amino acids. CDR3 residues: CASSYSGAAGGYTF. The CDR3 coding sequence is TGTGCCAGCAGTTACTCGGGGGCCGCGGGTGGCTACACCTTC.

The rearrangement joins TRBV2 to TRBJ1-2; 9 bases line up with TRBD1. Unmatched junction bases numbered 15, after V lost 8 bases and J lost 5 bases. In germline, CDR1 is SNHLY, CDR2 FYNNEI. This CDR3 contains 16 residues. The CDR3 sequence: CASRLGTGNFGYGYTF. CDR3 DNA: TGTGCCAGCCGTCTCGGGACAGGGAACTTTGGATATGGCTACACCTTC.

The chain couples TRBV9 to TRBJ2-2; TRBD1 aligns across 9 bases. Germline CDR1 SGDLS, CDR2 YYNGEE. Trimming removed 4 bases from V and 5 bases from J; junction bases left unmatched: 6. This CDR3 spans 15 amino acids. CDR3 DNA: TGTGCCAGCAGCCGCCAGACAGGGGGGACCGGGGAGCTGTTTTTT. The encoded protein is CASSRQTGGTGELFF.

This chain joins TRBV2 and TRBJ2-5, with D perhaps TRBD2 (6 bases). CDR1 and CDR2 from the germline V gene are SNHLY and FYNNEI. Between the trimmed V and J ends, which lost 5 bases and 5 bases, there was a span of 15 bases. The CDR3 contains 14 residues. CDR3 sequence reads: CASSSGTAVETQYF. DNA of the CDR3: TGTGCCAGCAGTTCCGGGACTGCCGTGGAGACCCAGTACTTC.

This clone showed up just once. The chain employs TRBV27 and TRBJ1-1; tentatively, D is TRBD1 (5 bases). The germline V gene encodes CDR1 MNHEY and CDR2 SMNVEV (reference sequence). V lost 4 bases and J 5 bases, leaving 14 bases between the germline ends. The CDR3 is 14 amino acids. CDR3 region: CASSWGGEGTEAFF. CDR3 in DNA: TGTGCCAGCAGTTGGGGGGGGGAGGGTACTGAAGCTTTCTTT.

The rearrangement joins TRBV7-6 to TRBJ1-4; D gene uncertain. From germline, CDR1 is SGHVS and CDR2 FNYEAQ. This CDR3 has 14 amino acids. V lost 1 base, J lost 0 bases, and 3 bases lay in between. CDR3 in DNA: TGTGCCAGCAGCTTAGGTACAACTAATGAAAAACTGTTTTTT. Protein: CASSLGTTNEKLFF.

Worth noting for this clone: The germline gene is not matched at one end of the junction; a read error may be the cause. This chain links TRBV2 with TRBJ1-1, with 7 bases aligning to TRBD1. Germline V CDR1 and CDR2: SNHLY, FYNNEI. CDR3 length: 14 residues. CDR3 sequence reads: CASRPDRAFRETFF. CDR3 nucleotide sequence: TGTGCCAGCAGACCAGACAGGGCCTTTCGTGAAACTTTCTTT.

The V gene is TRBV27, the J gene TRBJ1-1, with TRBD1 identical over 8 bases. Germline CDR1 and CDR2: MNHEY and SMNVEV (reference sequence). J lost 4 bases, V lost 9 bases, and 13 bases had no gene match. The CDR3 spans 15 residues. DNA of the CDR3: TGTGCCAGGTCCAAGGCCTACAGGGGGGGCACTGAAGCTTTCTTT. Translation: CARSKAYRGGTEAFF.

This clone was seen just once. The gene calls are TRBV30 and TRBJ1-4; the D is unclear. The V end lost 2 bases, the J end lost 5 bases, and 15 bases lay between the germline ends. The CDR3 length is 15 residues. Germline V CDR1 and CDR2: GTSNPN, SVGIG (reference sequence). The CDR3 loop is CAWSRARVRNEKLFF. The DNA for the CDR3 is TGTGCCTGGAGTAGGGCGAGGGTGAGAAATGAAAAACTGTTTTTT.

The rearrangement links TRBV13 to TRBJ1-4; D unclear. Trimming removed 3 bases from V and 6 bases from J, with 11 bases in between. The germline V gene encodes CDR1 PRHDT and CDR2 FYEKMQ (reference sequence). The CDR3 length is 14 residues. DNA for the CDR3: TGTGCCAGCAGCTTGAGAAGAGAAGATGAAAAACTGTTTTTT. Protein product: CASSLRREDEKLFF.

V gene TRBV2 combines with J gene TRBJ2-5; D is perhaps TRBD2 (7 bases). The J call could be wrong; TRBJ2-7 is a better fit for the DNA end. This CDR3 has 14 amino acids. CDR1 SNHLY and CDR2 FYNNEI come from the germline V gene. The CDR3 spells CASSPSGGAHEQYF. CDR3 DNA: TGTGCCAGCTCCCCAAGTGGGGGGGCCCACGAGCAGTACTTC.